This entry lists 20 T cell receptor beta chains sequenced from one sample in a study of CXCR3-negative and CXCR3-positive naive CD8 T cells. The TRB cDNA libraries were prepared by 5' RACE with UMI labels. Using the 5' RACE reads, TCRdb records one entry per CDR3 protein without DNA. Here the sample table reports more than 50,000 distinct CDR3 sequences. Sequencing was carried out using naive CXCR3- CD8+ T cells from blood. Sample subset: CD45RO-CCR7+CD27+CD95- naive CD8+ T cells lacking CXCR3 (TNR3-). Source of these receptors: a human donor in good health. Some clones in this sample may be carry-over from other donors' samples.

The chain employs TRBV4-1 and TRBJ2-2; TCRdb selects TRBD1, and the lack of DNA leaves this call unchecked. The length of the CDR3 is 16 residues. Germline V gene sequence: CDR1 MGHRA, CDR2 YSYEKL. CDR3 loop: CASSQGGQVFFGELFF.

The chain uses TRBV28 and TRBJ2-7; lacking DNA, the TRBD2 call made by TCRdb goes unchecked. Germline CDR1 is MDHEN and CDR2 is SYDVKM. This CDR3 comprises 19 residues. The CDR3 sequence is CASSLSRERTRETPYEQYF. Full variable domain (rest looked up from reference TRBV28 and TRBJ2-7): DVKVTQSSRYLVKRTGEKVFLECVQDMDHENMFWYRQDPGLGLRLIYFSYDVKMKEKGDIPEGYSVSREKKERFSLILESASTNQTSMYLCASSLSRERTRETPYEQYFGPGTRLTVT.

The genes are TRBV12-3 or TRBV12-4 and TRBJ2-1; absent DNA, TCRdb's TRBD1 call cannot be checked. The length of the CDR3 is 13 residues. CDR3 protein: CASTSEGGDEQFF.

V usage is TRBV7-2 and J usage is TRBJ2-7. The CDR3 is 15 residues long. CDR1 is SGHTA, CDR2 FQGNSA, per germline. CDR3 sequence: CASSLSGYSSYEQYF. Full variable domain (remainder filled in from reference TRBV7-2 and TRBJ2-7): GAGVSQSPSNKVTEKGKDVELRCDPISGHTALYWYRQSLGQGLEFLIYFQGNSAPDKSGLPSDRFSAERTGGSVSTLTIQRTQQEDSAVYLCASSLSGYSSYEQYFGPGTRLTVT.

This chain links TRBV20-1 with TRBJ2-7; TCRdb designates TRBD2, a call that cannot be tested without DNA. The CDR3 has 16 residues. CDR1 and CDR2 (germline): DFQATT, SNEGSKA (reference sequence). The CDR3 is CSARPMISGSSYEQYF.

CDR3 in amino acids: CASSLSTGFGELFF. This chain connects TRBV5-1 to TRBJ2-2. CDR3 length equals 14 residues. Germline CDR1 is SGHRS and CDR2 is YFSETQ.

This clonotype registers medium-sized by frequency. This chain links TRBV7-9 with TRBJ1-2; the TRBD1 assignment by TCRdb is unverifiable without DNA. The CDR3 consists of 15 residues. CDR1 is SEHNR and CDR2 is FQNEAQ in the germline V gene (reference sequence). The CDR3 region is CASSLSGTIRDGYTF.

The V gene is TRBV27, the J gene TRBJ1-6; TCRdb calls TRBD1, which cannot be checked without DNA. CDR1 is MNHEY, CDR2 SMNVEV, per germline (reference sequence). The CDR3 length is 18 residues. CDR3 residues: CASSSSNRDEPYNSPLHF.

This CDR3 is CASSPLTWNTEAFF. The chain has TRBV27 and TRBJ1-1; the TCRdb call, TRBD1, lacks DNA for checking. Germline CDR1 MNHEY, CDR2 SMNVEV (reference sequence). The CDR3 spans 14 residues.

CDR3 region: CASTPQLSYEQYF. The rearrangement uses TRBV13 and TRBJ2-7; the D call of TRBD1 rests on TCRdb alone, since no DNA is present to check it. The CDR3 consists of 13 residues. Germline CDR1 and CDR2: PRHDT and FYEKMQ (reference sequence). Full variable domain (rest looked up from reference TRBV13 and TRBJ2-7): AAGVIQSPRHLIKEKRETATLKCYPIPRHDTVYWYQQGPGQDPQFLISFYEKMQSDKGSIPDRFSAQQFSDYHSELNMSSLELGDSALYFCASTPQLSYEQYFGPGTRLTVT.

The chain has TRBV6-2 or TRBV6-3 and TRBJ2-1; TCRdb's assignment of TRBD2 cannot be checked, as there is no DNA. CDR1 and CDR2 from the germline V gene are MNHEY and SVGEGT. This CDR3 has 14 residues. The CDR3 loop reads CASSYSARFHEQFF.

CDR3 sequence reads: CASSTRDRGSYEQYF. The V call is TRBV12-3 or TRBV12-4, the J call TRBJ2-7; without DNA, the TCRdb call of TRBD1 cannot be checked. The CDR3 is 15 amino acids.

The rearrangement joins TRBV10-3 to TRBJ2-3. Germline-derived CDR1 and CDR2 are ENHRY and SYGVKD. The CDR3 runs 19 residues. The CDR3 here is CAISELWRSSTKFSDTQYF.

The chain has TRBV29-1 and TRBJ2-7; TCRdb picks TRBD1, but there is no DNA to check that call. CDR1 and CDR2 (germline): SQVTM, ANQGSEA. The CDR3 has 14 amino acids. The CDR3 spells CSVEGGGAPVEQYF.

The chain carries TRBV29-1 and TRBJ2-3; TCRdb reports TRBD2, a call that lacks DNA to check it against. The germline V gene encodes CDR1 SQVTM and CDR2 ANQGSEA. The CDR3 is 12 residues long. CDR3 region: CSYRPGDDTQYF.

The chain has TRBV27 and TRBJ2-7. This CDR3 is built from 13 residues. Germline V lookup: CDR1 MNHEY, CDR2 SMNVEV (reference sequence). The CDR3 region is CASSLKLTYEQYF.

CDR3 residues: CASSRMTESPLHF. The chain is built from TRBV12-3 or TRBV12-4 and TRBJ1-6; TCRdb calls TRBD1, which cannot be checked without DNA. The CDR3 length is 13 residues.

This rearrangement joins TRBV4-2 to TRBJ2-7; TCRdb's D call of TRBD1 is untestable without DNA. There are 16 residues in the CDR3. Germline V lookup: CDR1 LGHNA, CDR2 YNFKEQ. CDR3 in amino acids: CASSQETGWGSYEQYF.

The CDR3 sequence: CASSLRGGEISYEQYF. The chain has TRBV7-2 and TRBJ2-7; TCRdb names TRBD2, which stays unverified in the absence of DNA. Per the germline V gene, CDR1 is SGHTA and CDR2 is FQGNSA. CDR3 length: 16 amino acids.

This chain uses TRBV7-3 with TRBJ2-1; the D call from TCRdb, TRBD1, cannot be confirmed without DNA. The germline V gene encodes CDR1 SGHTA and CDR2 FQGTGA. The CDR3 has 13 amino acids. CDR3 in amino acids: CASSSIQGNEQFF.